This is a list of T cell receptor beta chains from one sample in a study of shared clonotypes between healthy human individuals. Clones were read by immunoSEQ multiplex PCR, and TCRdb kept only the in-frame ones, dropping some. The sample shows hundreds of thousands of clones, approximately 95% of them seen only once. Source material: naive CD8+ T cells sorted from blood. These receptors were taken from a woman aged 25 to 39 in good health. Each CDR3 is given with its conserved first and last residue. Fields, in order: J gene, D gene, V gene, clone size, CDR3 protein, CDR3 DNA. D genes are given only for firm matches. Some rows mark clone size as missing; the rest say once, few, many or name a class of expanded clone.

TRBJ1-5	TRBD1	TRBV16	few	CASSPNRGPQPQHF	TGTGCCAGCAGCCCGAACAGGGGGCCTCAGCCCCAGCATTTT
TRBJ2-7	.	TRBV20-1	.	CSATPYEQYF	TGCAGTGCTACCCCATACGAGCAGTACTTC
TRBJ2-2	.	TRBV19	.	CASSAGVFTGELFF	TGTGCCAGTAGTGCAGGGGTGTTCACCGGGGAGCTGTTTTTT
TRBJ1-1	TRBD1	TRBV18	.	CASSPDRGLDTEAFF	TGTGCCAGCTCACCCGACAGGGGGCTCGACACTGAAGCTTTCTTT
TRBJ2-7	.	TRBV2	.	CASSGYFHEQYF	TGTGCCAGCAGTGGGTACTTCCACGAGCAGTACTTC
TRBJ2-2	.	TRBV7-2	.	CASSPHTGGGYTGELFF	TGTGCCAGCAGCCCCCATACTGGCGGAGGTTACACCGGGGAGCTGTTTTTT
TRBJ2-3	TRBD2	TRBV29-1	.	CSVEEESGGIIDTQYF	TGCAGCGTTGAGGAGGAGAGCGGGGGGATTATAGATACGCAGTATTTT
TRBJ2-7	.	TRBV19	few	CATGTLLTYEQYF	TGTGCCACCGGGACTTTGCTGACCTACGAGCAGTACTTC
TRBJ2-1	TRBD2	TRBV5-1	once	CASSLPPGLAGHNEQFF	TGCGCCAGCAGCTTGCCCCCGGGACTAGCGGGCCACAATGAGCAGTTCTTC
TRBJ2-3	TRBD2	TRBV27	.	CASSLLAGGLTDTQYF	TGTGCCAGCAGTTTACTGGCGGGAGGTCTAACAGATACGCAGTATTTT
TRBJ2-5	.	TRBV15	once	CATSRDGETQYF	TGTGCCACCAGCAGAGATGGAGAGACCCAGTACTTC
TRBJ2-5	TRBD2	TRBV4-1	once	CASSQGTSGAAGTQYF	TGCGCCAGCAGCCAAGGGACTAGCGGTGCGGCGGGGACCCAGTACTTC
TRBJ2-5	.	TRBV11-2	.	CASSLEVLSGVYQETQYF	TGTGCCAGCAGCTTAGAAGTCTTGTCGGGGGTGTACCAAGAGACCCAGTACTTC
TRBJ2-7	.	TRBV6-5	.	CASSYDGISYEQYF	TGTGCCAGCAGTTACGACGGGATCTCCTACGAGCAGTACTTC
TRBJ2-3	TRBD2	TRBV5-1	.	CASNSLAGESDTQYF	TGCGCCAGCAACTCACTAGCGGGAGAGTCAGATACGCAGTATTTT
TRBJ1-5	.	TRBV23-1	.	CASSQSRPNQPQHF	TGCGCCAGCAGTCAATCGCGGCCGAATCAGCCCCAGCATTTT
TRBJ2-7	.	TRBV19	.	CASSMGALHYEQYF	TGTGCCAGTAGTATGGGGGCACTCCACTACGAGCAGTACTTC
TRBJ2-1	TRBD2	TRBV27	.	CASSLVGGPYNEQFF	TGTGCCAGCAGTTTGGTGGGAGGGCCCTACAATGAGCAGTTCTTC
TRBJ2-7	.	TRBV11-2	.	CASSLDQPEQYF	TGTGCCAGCAGCTTAGATCAGCCTGAGCAGTACTTC
TRBJ2-4	.	TRBV30	.	CAWSTGQGGNIQYF	TGTGCCTGGAGTACCGGACAGGGAGGGAACATTCAGTACTTC
TRBJ1-2	TRBD1	TRBV28	.	CASSLGQDRENYGYTF	TGTGCCAGCAGTCTAGGCCAGGACAGGGAAAACTATGGCTACACCTTC
TRBJ1-4	.	TRBV27	.	CASGPFNEKLFF	TGTGCCAGCGGACCGTTTAATGAAAAACTGTTTTTT
TRBJ2-3	TRBD2	TRBV29-1	.	CSGAGTSGSESTDTQYF	TGCAGCGGGGCCGGGACTAGCGGGAGCGAAAGCACAGATACGCAGTATTTT